This note documents a single T cell receptor (beta chain) sequence. Its target is not known. The V and J ends lost 4 bases and 12 bases respectively, with 22 bases between them. The CDR3 runs to 14 residues. CDR1 and CDR2 (germline): SEHNR, FQNEAQ (reference sequence). This sample was taken from a study of tumor-infiltrating lymphocytes in localized non-small cell lung cancer. Findings and caveats of the study: Different pieces of the same tissue went to different assays, confounding technical variation with intratumor heterogeneity. Not all patients were TCR sequenced, owing to tissue quantity. Immunotypes IM1 and IM2 had similar TCR-derived T-cell fractions.

Only in-frame clones appear in the TCRdb table, and some are missing; sequencing was by immunoSEQ multiplex PCR. The sample consists of about 2,700 clones, over 55% of them appearing once. This chain joins TRBV7-9 and TRBJ2-7, with D possibly TRBD1 on 5 matching bases. The sample was uninvolved lung tissue not adjacent to the tumor. This clonotype originated in a human donor with non-small cell lung cancer. CDR3 residues: CASSSPRAGHRLYF. DNA for the CDR3: TGTGCCAGCAGCTCTCCTCGAGCAGGGCACCGGCTGTACTTC.